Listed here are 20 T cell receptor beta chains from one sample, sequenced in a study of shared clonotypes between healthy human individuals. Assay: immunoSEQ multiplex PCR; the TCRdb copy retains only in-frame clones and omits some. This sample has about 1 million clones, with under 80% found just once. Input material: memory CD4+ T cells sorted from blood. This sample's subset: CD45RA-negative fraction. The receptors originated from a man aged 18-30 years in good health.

The CDR3 DNA reads TGCGCCAGCAGCTTCCGAGGCGACTATAATTCACCCCTCCACTTT. This encodes CASSFRGDYNSPLHF. The gene calls are TRBV5-1 and TRBJ1-6, with D hard to call. V lost 2 bases and J lost 3, with 9 bases in between. From germline, CDR1 is SGHRS and CDR2 YFSETQ. The CDR3 is 15 residues long.

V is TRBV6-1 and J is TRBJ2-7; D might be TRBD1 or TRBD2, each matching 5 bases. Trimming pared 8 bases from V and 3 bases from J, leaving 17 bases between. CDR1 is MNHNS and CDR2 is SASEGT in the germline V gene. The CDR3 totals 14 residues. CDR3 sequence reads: CASLTETGLYEQYF. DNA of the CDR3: TGTGCCAGCTTGACCGAGACGGGGCTCTACGAGCAGTACTTC.

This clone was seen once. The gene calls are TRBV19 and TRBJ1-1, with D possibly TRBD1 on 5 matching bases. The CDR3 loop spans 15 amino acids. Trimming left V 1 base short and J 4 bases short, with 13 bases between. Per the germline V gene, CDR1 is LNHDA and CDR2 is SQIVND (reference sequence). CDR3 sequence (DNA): TGTGCCAGTAGTATAGGGTCCGGGACGGGCACTGAAGCTTTCTTT. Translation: CASSIGSGTGTEAFF.

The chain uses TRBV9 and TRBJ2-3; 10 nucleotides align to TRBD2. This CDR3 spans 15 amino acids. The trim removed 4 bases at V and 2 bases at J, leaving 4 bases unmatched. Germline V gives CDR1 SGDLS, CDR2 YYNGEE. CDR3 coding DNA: TGTGCCAGCAGCACACTAGCGGGGCCCACAGATACGCAGTATTTT. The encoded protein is CASSTLAGPTDTQYF.

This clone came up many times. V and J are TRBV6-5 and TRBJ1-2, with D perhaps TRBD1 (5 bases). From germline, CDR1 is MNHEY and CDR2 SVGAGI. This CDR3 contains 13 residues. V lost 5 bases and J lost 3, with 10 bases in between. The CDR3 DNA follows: TGTGCCAGCAGTCCGCAGGGTGACTATGGCTACACCTTC. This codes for CASSPQGDYGYTF.

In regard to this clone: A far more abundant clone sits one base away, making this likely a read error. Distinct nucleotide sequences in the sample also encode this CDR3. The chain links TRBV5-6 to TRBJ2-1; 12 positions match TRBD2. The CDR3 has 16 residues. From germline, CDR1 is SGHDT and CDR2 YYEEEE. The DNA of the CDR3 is TGTGCCAGTAGCTTGAGAGGGACTAGCGGGTACAATGAGCAGTTCTTC. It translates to CASSLRGTSGYNEQFF.

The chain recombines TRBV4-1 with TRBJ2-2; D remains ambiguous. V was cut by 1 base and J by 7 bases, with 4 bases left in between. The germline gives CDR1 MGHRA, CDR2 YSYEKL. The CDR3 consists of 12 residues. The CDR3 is CASSQAVGELFF. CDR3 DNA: TGCGCCAGCAGCCAAGCGGTCGGGGAGCTGTTTTTT.

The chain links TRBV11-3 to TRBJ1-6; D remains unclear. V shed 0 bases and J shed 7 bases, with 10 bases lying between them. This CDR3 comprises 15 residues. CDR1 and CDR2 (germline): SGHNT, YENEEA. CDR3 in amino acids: CASSLDSDVNSPLHF. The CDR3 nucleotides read TGTGCCAGCAGCTTAGACTCCGACGTAAATTCACCCCTCCACTTT.

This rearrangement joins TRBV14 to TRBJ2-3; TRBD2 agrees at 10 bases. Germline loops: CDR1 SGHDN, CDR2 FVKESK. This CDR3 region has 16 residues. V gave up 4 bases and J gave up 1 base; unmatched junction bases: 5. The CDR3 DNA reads TGTGCCAGCAGCCTTAGCGGGGGGACCCGCACAGATACGCAGTATTTT. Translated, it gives CASSLSGGTRTDTQYF. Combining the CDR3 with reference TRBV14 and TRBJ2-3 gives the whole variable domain EAGVTQFPSHSVIEKGQTVTLRCDPISGHDNLYWYRRVMGKEIKFLLHFVKESKQDESGMPNNRFLAERTGGTYSTLKVQPAELEDSGVYFCASSLSGGTRTDTQYFGPGTRLTVL.

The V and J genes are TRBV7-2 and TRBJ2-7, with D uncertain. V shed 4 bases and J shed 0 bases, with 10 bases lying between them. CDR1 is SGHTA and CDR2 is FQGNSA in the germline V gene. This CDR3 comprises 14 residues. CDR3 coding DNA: TGTGCCAGCAGCTCAAGCGTAATCTCCTACGAGCAGTACTTC. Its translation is CASSSSVISYEQYF. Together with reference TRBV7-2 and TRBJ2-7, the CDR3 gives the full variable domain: GAGVSQSPSNKVTEKGKDVELRCDPISGHTALYWYRQSLGQGLEFLIYFQGNSAPDKSGLPSDRFSAERTGGSVSTLTIQRTQQEDSAVYLCASSSSVISYEQYFGPGTRLTVT.

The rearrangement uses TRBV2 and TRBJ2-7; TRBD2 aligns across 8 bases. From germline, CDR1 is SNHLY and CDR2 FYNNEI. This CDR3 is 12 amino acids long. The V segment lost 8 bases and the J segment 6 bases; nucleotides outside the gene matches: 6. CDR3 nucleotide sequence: TGTGCCAGCCGGCTAGCGGGCGGCGAGCAGTACTTC. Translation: CASRLAGGEQYF.

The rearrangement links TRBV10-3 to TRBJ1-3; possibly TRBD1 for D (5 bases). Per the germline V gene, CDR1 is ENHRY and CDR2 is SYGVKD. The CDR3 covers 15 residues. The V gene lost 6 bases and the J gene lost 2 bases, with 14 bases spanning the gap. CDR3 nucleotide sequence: TGTGCCATCAGACCCGAGTTAGGGGCTGGAAACACCATATATTTT. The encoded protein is CAIRPELGAGNTIYF.

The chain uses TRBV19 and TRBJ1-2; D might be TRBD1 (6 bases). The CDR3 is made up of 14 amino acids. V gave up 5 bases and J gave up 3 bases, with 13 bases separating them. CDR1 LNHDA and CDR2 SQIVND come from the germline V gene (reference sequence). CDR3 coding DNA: TGTGCCAGTAGTCGCAGGGGTAAGGACTATGGCTACACCTTC. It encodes CASSRRGKDYGYTF.

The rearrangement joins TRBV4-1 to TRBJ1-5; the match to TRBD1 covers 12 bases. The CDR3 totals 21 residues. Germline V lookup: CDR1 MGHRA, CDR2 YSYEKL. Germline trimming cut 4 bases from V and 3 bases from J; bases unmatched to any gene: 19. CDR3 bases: TGCGCCAGCAGCCGAGACGGGACAGGGGGCCGATTTACACTGCCCAATCAGCCCCAGCATTTT. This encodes CASSRDGTGGRFTLPNQPQHF.

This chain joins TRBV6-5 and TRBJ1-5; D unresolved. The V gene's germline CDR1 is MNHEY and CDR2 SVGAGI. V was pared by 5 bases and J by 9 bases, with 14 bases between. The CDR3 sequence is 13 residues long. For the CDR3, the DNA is TGTGCCAGCAGTCCGGACTGGTCCAGGCCCCAGCATTTT. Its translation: CASSPDWSRPQHF.

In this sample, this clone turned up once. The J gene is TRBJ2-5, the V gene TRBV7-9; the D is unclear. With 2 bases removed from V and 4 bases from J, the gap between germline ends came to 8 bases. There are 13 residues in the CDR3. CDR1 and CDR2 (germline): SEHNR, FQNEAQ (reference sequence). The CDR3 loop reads CASSLSGVETQYF. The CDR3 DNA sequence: TGTGCCAGCAGCTTAAGTGGGGTAGAGACCCAGTACTTC.

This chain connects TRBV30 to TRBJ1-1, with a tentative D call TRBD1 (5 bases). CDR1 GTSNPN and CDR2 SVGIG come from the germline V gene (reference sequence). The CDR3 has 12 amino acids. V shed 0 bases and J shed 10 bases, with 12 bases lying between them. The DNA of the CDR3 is TGTGCCTGGAGTGTACGGGGGGAAAGAGCTTTCTTT. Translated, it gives CAWSVRGERAFF. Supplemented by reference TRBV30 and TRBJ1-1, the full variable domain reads SQTIHQWPATLVQPVGSPLSLECTVEGTSNPNLYWYRQAAGRGLQLLFYSVGIGQISSEVPQNLSASRPQDRQFILSSKKLLLSDSGFYLCAWSVRGERAFFGQGTRLTVV.

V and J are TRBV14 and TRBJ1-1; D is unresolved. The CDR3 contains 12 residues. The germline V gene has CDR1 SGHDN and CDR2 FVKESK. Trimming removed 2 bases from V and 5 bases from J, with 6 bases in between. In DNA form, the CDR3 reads TGTGCCAGCAGCCAACGGGGAACTGAAGCTTTCTTT. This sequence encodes CASSQRGTEAFF.

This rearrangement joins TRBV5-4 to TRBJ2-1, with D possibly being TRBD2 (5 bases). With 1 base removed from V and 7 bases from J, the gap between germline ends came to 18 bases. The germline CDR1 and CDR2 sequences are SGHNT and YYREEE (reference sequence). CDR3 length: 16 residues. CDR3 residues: CASSLSGVVGWNEQFF. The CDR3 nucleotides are TGTGCCAGCAGCTTGTCCGGGGTGGTCGGGTGGAATGAGCAGTTCTTC.

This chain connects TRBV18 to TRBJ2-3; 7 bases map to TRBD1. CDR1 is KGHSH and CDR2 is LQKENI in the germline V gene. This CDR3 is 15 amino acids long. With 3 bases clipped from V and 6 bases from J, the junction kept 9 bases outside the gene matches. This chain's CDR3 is CASSPQQGRADTQYF. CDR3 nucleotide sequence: TGTGCCAGCTCACCCCAACAGGGGCGGGCGGATACGCAGTATTTT.